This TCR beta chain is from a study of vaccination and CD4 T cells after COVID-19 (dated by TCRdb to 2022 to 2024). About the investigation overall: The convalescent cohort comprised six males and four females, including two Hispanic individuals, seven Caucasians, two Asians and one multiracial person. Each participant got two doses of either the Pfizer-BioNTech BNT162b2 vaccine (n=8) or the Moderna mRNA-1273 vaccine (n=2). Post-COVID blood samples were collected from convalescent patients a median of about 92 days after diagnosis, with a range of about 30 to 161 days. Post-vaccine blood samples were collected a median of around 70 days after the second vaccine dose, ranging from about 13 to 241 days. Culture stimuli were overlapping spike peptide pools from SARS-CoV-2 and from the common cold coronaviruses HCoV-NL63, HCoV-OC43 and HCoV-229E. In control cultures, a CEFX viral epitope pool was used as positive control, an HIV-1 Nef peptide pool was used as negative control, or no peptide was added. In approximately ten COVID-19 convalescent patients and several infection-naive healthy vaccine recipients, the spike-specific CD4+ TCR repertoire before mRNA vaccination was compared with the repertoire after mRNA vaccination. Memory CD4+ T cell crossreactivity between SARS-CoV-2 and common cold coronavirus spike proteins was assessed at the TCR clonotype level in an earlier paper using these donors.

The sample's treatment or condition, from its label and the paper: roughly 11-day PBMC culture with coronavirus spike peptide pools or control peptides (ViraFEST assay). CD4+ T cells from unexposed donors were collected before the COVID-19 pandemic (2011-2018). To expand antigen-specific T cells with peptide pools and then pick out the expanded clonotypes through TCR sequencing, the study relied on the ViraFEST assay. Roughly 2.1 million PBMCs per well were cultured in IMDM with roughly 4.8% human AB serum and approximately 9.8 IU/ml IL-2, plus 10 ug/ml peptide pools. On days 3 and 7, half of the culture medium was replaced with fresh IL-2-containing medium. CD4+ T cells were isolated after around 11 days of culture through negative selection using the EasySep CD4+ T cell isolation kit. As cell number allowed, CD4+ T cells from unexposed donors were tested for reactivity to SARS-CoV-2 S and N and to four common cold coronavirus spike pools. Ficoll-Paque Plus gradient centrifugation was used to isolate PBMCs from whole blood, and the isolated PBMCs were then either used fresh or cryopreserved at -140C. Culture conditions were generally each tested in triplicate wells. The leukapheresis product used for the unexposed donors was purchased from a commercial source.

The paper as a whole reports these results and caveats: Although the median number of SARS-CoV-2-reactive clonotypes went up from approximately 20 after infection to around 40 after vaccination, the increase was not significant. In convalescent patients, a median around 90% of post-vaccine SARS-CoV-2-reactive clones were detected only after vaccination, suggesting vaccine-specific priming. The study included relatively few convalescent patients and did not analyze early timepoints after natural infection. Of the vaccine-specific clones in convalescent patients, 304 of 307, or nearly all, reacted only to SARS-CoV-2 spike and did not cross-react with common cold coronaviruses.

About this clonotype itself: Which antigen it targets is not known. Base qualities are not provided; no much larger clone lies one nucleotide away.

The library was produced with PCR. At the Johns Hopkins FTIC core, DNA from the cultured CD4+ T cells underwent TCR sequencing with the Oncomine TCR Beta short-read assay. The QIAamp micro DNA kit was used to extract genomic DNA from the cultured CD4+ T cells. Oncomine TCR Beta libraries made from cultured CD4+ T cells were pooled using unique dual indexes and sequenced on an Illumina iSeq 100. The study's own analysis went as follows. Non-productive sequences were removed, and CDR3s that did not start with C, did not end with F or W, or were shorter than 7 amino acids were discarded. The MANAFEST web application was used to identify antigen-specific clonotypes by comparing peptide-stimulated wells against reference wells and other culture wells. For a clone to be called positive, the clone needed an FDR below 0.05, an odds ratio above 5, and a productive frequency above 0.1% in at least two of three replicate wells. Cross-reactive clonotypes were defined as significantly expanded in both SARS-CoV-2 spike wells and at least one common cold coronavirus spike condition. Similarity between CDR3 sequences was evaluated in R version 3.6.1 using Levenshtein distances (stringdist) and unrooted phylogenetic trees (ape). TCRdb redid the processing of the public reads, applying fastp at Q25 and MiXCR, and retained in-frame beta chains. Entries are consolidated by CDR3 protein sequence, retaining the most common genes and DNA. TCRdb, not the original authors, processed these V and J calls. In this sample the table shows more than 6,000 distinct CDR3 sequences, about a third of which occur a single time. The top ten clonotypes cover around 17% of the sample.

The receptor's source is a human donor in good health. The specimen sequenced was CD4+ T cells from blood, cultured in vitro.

The CDR3 region has the sequence CASSESSGALNEQYF. Here is the DNA: TGTGCCAGCAGTGAATCTTCAGGGGCGCTCAACGAGCAGTACTTC. The V and J genes are TRBV25-1 and TRBJ2-7; TRBD1 could be the D gene, as 6 bases match. V loses 1 base, J loses 5 bases, and the germline ends lie 15 bases apart. The germline V gene gives CDR1 as MGHDK and CDR2 as SYGVNS. The CDR3, cysteine through phenylalanine, is 15 amino acids long. The retained sequence is limited to the CDR3, 45 bases, with the frame set at the first base.